This T cell receptor (beta chain) was captured by sequencing in a study of low-dose radiotherapy and immunotherapy resistance in tumors. In the study overall: Each fraction given to Cohort 2 every two weeks delivered 1 Gy, and the total reached 13 Gy over 26 weeks. Patients received 300 mg of oral aspirin each day across four cycles, commencing on cycle 1 day 1.

The CDR3 extends over 14 amino acids. Germline CDR1 SGHKS, CDR2 YYEKEE (reference sequence). The germline V and J ends were trimmed by 4 bases and 8 bases, with 18 bases remaining between them. This clonotype was detected a few times. Ipilimumab, nivolumab, aspirin, low-dose cyclophosphamide and low-dose radiotherapy were administered to donors. Inclusion covered patients whose advanced solid tumors lacked tumor-infiltrating lymphocytes. cDNA synthesis used a TRAV/TRBV-specific primer set for both chains. Amplification, which lasted approximately 19 PCR cycles, used a constant-region primer and V-primer adapter to amplify TCRs. TCRdb reprocessed the reads with MiXCR, giving one entry per CDR3 protein. The repertoire holds 10,000 to 15,000 distinct CDR3 sequences, with roughly 60% as singletons.

The chain links TRBV5-5 to TRBJ1-2; no reliable D call. The TCR comes from a human donor with advanced metastatic prostate, ovarian, gallbladder or colorectal cancer (not recorded which). This table probably holds off-target reads from a library built for another chain. The CDR3 DNA reads TGTGCCAGCAGCCCCCGGGATACACTCCTGGGCTACACCTTC. Its protein product is CASSPRDTLLGYTF. Based on the CDR3 plus reference TRBV5-5 and TRBJ1-2, the full variable domain is DAGVTQSPTHLIKTRGQQVTLRCSPISGHKSVSWYQQVLGQGPQFIFQYYEKEERGRGNFPDRFSARQFPNYSSELNVNALLLGDSALYLCASSPRDTLLGYTFGSGTRLTVV.